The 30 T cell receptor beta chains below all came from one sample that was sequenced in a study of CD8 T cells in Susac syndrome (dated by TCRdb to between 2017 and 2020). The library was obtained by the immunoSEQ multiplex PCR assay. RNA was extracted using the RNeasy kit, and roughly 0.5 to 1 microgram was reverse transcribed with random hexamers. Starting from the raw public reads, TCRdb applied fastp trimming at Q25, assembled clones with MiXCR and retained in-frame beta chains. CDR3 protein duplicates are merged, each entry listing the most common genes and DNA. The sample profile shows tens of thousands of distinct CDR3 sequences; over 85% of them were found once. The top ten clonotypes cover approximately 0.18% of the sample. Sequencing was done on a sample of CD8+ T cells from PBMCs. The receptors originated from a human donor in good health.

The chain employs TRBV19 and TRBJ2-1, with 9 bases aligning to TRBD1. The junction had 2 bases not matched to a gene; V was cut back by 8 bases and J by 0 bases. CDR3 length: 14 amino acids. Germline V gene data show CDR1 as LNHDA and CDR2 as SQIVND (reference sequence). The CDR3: CASQTGGSYNEQFF. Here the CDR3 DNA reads TGTGCCAGTCAGACAGGGGGCTCCTACAATGAGCAGTTCTTC.

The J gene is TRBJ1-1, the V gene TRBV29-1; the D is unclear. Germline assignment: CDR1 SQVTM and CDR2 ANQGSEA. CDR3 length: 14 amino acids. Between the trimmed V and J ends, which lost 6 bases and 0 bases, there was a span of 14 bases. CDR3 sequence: CSVAGDGMNTEAFF. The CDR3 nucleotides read TGCAGCGTCGCCGGGGATGGAATGAACACTGAAGCTTTCTTT.

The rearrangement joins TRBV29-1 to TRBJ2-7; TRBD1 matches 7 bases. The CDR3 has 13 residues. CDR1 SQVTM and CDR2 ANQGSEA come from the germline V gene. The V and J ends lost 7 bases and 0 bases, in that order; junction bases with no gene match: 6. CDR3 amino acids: CSAMTGSSYEQYF. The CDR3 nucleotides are TGCAGCGCAATGACAGGGAGCTCCTACGAGCAGTACTTC.

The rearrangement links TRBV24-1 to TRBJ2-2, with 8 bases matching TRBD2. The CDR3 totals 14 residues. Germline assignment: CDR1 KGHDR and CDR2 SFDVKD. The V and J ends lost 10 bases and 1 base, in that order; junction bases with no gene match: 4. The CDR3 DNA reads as TGTGCCACTCGGGGGGGGGAGAACACCGGGGAGCTGTTTTTT. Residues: CATRGGENTGELFF.

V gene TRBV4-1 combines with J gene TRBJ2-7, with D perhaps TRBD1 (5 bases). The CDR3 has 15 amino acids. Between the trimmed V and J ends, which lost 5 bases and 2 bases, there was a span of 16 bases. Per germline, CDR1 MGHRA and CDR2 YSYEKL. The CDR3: CASSSRSTATYEQYF. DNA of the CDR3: TGCGCCAGCAGCAGCCGTTCGACAGCGACCTACGAGCAGTACTTC.

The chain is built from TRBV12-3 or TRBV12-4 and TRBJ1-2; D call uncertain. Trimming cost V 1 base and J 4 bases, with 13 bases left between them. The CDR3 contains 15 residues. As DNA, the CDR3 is TGTGCCAGCAGTTTAGTGAAGGGTTTGGGCTATGGCTACACCTTC. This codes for CASSLVKGLGYGYTF.

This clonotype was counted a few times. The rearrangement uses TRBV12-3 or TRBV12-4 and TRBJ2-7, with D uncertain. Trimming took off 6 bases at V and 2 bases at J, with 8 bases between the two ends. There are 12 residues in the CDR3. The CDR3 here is CASRASPYEQYF. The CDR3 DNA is TGTGCCAGCAGGGCCAGTCCCTACGAGCAGTACTTC.

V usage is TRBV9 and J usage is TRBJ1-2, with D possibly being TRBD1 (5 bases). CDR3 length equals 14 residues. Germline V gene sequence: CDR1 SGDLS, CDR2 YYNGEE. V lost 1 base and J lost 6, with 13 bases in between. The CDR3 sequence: CASSVLWGGNGYTF. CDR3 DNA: TGTGCCAGCAGCGTACTGTGGGGGGGAAATGGCTACACCTTC. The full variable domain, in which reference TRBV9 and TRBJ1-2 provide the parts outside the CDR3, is DSGVTQTPKHLITATGQRVTLRCSPRSGDLSVYWYQQSLDQGLQFLIQYYNGEERAKGNILERFSAQQFPDLHSELNLSSLELGDSALYFCASSVLWGGNGYTFGSGTRLTVV.

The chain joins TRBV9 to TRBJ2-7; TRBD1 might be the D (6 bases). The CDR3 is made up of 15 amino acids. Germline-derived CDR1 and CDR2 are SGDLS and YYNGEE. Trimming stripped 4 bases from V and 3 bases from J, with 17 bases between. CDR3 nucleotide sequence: TGTGCCAGCAGCCCCGACAGGAGATCCAACTACGAGCAGTACTTC. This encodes CASSPDRRSNYEQYF.

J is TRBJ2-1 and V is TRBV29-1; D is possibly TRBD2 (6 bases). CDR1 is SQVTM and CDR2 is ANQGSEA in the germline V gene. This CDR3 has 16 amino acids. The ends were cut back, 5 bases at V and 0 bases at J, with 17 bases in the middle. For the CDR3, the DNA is TGCAGCGTTTCCTTACCCGGGGGAATCTCCTACAATGAGCAGTTCTTC. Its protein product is CSVSLPGGISYNEQFF.

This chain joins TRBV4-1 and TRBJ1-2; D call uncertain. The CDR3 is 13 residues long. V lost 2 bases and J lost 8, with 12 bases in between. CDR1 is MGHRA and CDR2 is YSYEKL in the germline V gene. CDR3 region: CASSQRSWVGYTF. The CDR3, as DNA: TGCGCCAGCAGCCAACGTAGTTGGGTGGGCTACACCTTC.

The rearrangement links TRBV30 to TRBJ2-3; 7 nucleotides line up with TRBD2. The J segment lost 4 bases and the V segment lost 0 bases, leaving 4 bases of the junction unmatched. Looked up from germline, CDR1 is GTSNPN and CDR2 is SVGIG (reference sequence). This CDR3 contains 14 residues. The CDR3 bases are TGTGCCTGGAGTGTACCGGGGGGACCAGATACGCAGTATTTT. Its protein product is CAWSVPGGPDTQYF.

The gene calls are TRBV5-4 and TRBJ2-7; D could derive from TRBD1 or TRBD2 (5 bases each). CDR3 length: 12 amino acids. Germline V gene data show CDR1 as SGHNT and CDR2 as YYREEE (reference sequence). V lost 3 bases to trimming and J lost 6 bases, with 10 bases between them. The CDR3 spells CASSSGTLEQYF. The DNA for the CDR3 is TGTGCCAGCAGCTCCGGGACGCTCGAGCAGTACTTC.

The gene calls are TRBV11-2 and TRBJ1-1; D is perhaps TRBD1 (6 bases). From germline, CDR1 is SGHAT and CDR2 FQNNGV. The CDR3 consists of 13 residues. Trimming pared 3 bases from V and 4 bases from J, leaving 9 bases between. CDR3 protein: CASSLAGVTEAFF. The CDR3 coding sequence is TGTGCCAGCAGCTTGGCAGGGGTCACTGAAGCTTTCTTT.

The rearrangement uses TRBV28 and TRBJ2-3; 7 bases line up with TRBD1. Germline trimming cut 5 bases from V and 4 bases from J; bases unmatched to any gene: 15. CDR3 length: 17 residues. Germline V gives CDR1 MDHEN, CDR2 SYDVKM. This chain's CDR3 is CASSTTRQGWVSDTQYF. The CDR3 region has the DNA TGTGCCAGCAGTACCACGAGACAGGGTTGGGTCTCAGATACGCAGTATTTT.

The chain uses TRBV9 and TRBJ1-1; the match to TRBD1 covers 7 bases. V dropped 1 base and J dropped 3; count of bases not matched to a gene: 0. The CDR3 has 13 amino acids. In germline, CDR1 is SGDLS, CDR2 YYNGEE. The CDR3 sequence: CASSVQGDTEAFF. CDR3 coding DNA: TGTGCCAGCAGCGTACAGGGGGACACTGAAGCTTTCTTT.

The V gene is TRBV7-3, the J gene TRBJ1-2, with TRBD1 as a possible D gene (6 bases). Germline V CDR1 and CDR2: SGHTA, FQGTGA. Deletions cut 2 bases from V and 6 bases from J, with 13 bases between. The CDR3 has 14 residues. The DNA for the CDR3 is TGTGCCAGCAGCTTAGTGGGGGGCGCGGATGGCTACACCTTC. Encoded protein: CASSLVGGADGYTF.

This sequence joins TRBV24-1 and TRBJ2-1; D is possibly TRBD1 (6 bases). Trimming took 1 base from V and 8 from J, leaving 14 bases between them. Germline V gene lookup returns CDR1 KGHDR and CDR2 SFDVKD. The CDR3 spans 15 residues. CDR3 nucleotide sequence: TGTGCCACCAGTGATTTTCGACAGGCGGTGGATGAGCAGTTCTTC. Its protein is CATSDFRQAVDEQFF.

The CDR3 DNA reads TGTGCCACCAGCAGAGGTTTGGAACAGACATATAGCAATCAGCCCCAGCATTTT. Amino acid sequence: CATSRGLEQTYSNQPQHF. The V and J genes are TRBV15 and TRBJ1-5; no clear D gene. Germline CDR1 is LNHNV and CDR2 is YYDKDF (reference sequence). Trimming cost V 1 base and J 0 bases, with 16 bases left between them. CDR3 size: 18 residues.

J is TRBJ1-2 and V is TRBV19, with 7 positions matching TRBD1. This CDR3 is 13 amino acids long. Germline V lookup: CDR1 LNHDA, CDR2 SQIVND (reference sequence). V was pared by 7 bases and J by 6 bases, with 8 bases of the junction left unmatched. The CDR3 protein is CASTTGRGDGYTF. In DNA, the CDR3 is TGTGCCAGTACGACGGGCAGGGGGGATGGCTACACCTTC. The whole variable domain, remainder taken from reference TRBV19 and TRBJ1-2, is DGGITQSPKYLFRKEGQNVTLSCEQNLNHDAMYWYRQDPGQGLRLIYYSQIVNDFQKGDIAEGYSVSREKKESFPLTVTSAQKNPTAFYLCASTTGRGDGYTFGSGTRLTVV.

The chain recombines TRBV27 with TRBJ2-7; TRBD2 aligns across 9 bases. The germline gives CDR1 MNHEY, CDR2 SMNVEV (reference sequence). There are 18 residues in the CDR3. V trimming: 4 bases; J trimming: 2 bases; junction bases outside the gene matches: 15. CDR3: CASSSPTSGVTKPYEQYF. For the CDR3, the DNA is TGTGCCAGCAGTTCCCCGACTAGCGGAGTAACCAAACCCTACGAGCAGTACTTC.

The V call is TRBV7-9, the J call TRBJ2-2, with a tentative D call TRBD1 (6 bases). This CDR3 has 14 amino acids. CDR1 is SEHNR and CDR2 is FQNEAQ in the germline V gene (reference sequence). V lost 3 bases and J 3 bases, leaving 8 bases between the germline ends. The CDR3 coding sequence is TGTGCCAGCAGCTTGGCAGGGGACACCGGGGAGCTGTTTTTT. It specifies CASSLAGDTGELFF.

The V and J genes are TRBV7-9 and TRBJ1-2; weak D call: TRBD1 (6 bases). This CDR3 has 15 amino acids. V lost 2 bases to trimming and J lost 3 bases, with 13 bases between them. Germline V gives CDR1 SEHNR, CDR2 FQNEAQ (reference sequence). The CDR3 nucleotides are TGTGCCAGCAGCTTATCCGGCAGGGGTGACTATGGCTACACCTTC. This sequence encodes CASSLSGRGDYGYTF. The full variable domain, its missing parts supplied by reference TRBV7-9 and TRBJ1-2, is DTGVSQNPRHKITKRGQNVTFRCDPISEHNRLYWYRQTLGQGPEFLTYFQNEAQLEKSRLLSDRFSAERPKGSFSTLEIQRTEQGDSAMYLCASSLSGRGDYGYTFGSGTRLTVV.

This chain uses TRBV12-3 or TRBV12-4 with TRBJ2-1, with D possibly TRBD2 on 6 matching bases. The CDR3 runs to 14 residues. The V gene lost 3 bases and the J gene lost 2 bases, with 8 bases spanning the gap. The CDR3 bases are TGTGCCAGCAGTTTGGGGGGACCCTACAATGAGCAGTTCTTC. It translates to CASSLGGPYNEQFF.

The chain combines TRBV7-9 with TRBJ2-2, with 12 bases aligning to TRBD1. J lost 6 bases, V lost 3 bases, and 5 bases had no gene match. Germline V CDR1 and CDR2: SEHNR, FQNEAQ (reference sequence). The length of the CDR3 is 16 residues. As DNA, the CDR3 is TGTGCCAGCAGCTTCGGGGACAGGGGGCTTTCCGGGGAGCTGTTTTTT. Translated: CASSFGDRGLSGELFF.

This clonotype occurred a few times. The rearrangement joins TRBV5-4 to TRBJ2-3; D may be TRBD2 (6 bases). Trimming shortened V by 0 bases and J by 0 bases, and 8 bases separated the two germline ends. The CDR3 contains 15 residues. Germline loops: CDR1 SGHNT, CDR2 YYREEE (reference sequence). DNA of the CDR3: TGTGCCAGCAGCTTGGGGAGGGCTAGCACAGATACGCAGTATTTT. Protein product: CASSLGRASTDTQYF.

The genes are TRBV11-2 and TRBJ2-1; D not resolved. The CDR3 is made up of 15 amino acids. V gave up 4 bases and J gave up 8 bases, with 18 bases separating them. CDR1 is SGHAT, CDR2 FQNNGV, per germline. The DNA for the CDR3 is TGTGCCAGCAGCTCGATAGAGATAGGGATCTATGAGCAGTTCTTC. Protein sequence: CASSSIEIGIYEQFF.

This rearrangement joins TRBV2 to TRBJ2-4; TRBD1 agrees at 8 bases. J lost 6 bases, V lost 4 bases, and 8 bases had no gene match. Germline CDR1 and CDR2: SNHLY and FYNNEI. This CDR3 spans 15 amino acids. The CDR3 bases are TGTGCCAGCAGTGTGGGACAGGCTGGAGGAAACATTCAGTACTTC. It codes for CASSVGQAGGNIQYF.

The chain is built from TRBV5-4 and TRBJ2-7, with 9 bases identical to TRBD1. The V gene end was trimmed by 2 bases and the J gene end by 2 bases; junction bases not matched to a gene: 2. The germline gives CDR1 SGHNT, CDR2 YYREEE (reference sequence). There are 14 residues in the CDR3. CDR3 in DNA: TGTGCCAGCAGCTTTGGGGACAGGGCCTACGAGCAGTACTTC. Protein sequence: CASSFGDRAYEQYF.

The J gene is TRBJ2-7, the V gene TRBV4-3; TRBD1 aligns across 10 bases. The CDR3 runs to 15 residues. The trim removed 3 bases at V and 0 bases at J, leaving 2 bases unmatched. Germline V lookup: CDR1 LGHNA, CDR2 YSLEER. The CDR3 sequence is CASSQGQGTSYEQYF. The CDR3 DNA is TGCGCCAGCAGCCAGGGACAGGGGACCTCCTACGAGCAGTACTTC.